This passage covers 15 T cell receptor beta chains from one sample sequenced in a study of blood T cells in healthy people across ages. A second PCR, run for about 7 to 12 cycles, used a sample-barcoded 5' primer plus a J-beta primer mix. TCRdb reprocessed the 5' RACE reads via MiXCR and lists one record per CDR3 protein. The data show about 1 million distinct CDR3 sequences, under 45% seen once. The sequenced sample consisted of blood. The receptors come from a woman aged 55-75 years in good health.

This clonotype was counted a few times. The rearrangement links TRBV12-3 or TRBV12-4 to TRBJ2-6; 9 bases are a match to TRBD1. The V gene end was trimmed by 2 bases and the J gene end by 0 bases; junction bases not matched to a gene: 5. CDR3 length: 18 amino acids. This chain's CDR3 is CASSLPGQGPSGANVLTF. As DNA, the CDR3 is TGTGCCAGCAGTTTACCGGGACAGGGACCCTCTGGGGCCAACGTCCTGACTTTC.

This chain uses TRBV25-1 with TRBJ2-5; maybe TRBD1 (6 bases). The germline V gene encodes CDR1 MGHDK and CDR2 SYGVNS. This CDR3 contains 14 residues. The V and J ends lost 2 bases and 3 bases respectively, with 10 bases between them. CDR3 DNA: TGTGCCAGCAGTGAAGGACAGTATAAAGAGACCCAGTACTTC. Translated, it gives CASSEGQYKETQYF.

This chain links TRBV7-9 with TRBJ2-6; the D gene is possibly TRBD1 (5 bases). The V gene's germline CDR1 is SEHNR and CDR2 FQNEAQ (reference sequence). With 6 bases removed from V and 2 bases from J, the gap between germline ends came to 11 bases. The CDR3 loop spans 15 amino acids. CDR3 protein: CASSWGPTGANVLTF. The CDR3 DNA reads TGTGCCAGCAGTTGGGGCCCGACTGGGGCCAACGTCCTGACTTTC.

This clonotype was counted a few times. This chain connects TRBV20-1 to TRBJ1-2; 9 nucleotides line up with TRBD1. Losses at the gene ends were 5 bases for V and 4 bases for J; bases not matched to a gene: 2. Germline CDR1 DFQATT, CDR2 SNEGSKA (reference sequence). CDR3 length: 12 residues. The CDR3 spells CSAVGQGYGYTF. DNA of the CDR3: TGCAGTGCTGTGGGACAGGGCTATGGCTACACCTTC.

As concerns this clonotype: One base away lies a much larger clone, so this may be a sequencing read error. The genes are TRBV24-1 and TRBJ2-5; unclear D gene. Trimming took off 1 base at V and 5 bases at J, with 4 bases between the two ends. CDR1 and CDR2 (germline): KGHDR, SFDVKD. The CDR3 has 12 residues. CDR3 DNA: TGTGCCACCAGTGATTTCCGGGAGACCCAGTACTTC. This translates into CATSDFRETQYF.

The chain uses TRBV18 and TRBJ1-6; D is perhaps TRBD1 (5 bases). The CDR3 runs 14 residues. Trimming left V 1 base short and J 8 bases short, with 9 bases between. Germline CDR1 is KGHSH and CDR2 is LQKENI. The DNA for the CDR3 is TGTGCCAGCTCACCACGGGGACGGGATTCACCCCTCCACTTT. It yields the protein CASSPRGRDSPLHF. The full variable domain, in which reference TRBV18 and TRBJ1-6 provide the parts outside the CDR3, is NAGVMQNPRHLVRRRGQEARLRCSPMKGHSHVYWYRQLPEEGLKFMVYLQKENIIDESGMPKERFSAEFPKEGPSILRIQQVVRGDSAAYFCASSPRGRDSPLHFGNGTRLTVT.

As DNA, the CDR3 is TGCAGTGCTATACAACGGCGGGAGGTCGCAGATACGCAGTATTTT. It codes for CSAIQRREVADTQYF. The chain is built from TRBV20-1 and TRBJ2-3, with 8 bases aligning to TRBD2. The CDR3 covers 15 residues. V was clipped by 4 bases and J by 4 bases; unmatched bases: 10. Germline CDR1 reads DFQATT; CDR2 reads SNEGSKA (reference sequence).

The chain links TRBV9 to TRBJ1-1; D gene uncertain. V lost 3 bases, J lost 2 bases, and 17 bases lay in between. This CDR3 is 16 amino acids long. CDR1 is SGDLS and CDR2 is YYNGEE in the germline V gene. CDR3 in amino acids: CASSARPREFNTEAFF. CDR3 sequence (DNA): TGTGCCAGCAGCGCGCGCCCAAGGGAATTTAACACTGAAGCTTTCTTT.

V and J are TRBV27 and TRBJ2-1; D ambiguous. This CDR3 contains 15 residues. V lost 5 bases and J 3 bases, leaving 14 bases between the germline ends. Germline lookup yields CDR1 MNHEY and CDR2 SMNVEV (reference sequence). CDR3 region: CASSTGNIRYNEQFF. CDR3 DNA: TGTGCCAGCAGTACCGGAAATATTCGCTACAATGAGCAGTTCTTC.

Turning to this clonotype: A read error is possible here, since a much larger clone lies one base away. The CDR3 loop is CSVTRGTDTQYF. In DNA form, the CDR3 reads TGCAGCGTTACCAGAGGCACAGATACGCAGTATTTT. The V and J genes are TRBV29-1 and TRBJ2-3; D not certain. Germline assignment: CDR1 SQVTM and CDR2 ANQGSEA. The V end was cut by 5 bases, the J end by 1 base, with 7 bases between. The CDR3 consists of 12 residues.

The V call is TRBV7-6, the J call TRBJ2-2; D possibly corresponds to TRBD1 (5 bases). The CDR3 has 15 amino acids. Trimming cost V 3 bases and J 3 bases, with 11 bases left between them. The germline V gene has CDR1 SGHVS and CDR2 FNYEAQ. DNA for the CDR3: TGTGCCAGCAGCTTGAGGACAAGTTACACCGGGGAGCTGTTTTTT. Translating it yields CASSLRTSYTGELFF.

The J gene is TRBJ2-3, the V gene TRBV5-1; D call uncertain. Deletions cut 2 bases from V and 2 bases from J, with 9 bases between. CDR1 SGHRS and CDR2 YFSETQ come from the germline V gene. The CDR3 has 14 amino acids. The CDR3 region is CASSFRSATDTQYF. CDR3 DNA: TGCGCCAGCAGCTTTCGATCGGCCACAGATACGCAGTATTTT.

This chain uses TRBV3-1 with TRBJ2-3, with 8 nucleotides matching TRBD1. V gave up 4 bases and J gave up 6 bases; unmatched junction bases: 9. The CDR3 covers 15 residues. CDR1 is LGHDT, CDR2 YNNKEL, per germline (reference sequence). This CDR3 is CASSPCRGLGDTQYF. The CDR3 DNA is TGTGCCAGCAGCCCATGCAGGGGGCTGGGCGATACGCAGTATTTT.

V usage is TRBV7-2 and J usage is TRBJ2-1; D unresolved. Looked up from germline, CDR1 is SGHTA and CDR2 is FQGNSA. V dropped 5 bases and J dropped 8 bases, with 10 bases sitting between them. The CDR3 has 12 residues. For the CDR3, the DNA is TGTGCCAGCAGCCGCCGCCGGGATGAGCAGTTCTTC. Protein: CASSRRRDEQFF. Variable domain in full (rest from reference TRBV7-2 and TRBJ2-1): GAGVSQSPSNKVTEKGKDVELRCDPISGHTALYWYRQSLGQGLEFLIYFQGNSAPDKSGLPSDRFSAERTGGSVSTLTIQRTQQEDSAVYLCASSRRRDEQFFGPGTRLTVL.

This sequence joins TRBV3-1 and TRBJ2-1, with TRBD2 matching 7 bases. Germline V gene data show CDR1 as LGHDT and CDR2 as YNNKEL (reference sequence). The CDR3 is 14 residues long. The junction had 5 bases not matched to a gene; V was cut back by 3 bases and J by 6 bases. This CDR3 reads CASSQRELSNEQFF. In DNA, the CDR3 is TGTGCCAGCAGCCAGCGGGAGCTCTCCAATGAGCAGTTCTTC.